This TCR beta chain is drawn from a study of OX40 agonist ivuxolimab in advanced cancers. General notes on the study: The costimulatory receptor OX40 (CD134) was targeted by ivuxolimab, a fully human IgG2 agonistic monoclonal antibody. Intravenous ivuxolimab was administered to patients every 2 weeks at six dose levels: 0.01, 0.1, 0.3, 1.5, 3 and 10 mg/kg. Of the approximately 50 dose-escalation patients, hepatocellular carcinoma was present in 19, melanoma in about 15, renal cell carcinoma in 9 and head and neck cancer in 9. In the dose-escalation cohort, roughly 80% of patients were male, and the mean age was around 60 years, with a range of roughly 23 to 85. Prior anti-PD-1, anti-PD-L1 or anti-CTLA-4 therapy was permitted, and about 40% of dose-escalation patients had received checkpoint inhibitors. Partial responses were achieved by three dose-escalation patients, of whom one had hepatocellular carcinoma and two had cutaneous melanoma. Peripheral TCRbeta sequencing aimed to test whether ivuxolimab altered TCR sequence diversity and caused clonal T-cell expansion. The paper reports the monotherapy dose-escalation portion (N of about 50 patients) of the phase I ivuxolimab trial. On the study overall, not on this receptor specifically: Low levels of normalized T-cell clonal expansion were also seen in some patients who did not respond. At doses of 0.1 to 3.0 mg/kg, clonal expansion of both CD4+ and CD8+ T cells in blood was seen between baseline and week 6. In the 0.1-3.0 mg/kg groups, partial responders were among the patients with the lowest normalized peripheral clonal expansion, particularly in CD8+ T cells. Antigen specificity was not determined for the clonally expanded peripheral T cells. After ivuxolimab, more expanded clones were found on average in CD8+ T cells than in CD4+ T cells.

Patients with autoimmune disease history or receiving systemic immunosuppression were excluded from the trial. Peripheral blood for TCR sequencing was collected from all dose cohorts at baseline, on cycle 4 day 1, and on cycle 7 day 1. The samples were drawn from a first-in-human, open-label, multicenter phase I dose-escalation trial of ivuxolimab. The trial enrolled adults with locally advanced or metastatic head and neck squamous cell, hepatocellular, melanoma or renal cell carcinoma. Before TCR sequencing, CD4+ and CD8+ T cells were separately sorted from peripheral blood. As concerns this clone: Its recognized antigen is unknown. Base qualities are not provided; no much larger clone lies one nucleotide away.

Genomic DNA was isolated from the sorted cells so that the TCRbeta CDR3 region could be sequenced. The immunoSEQ Assay was used to sequence the TCRbeta CDR3 regions. TCRdb carries this immuneACCESS record with in-frame sequences only. Its versions omit some clonotypes, under half of them owing to an unresolved V gene in the studies checked, with the rest unexplained. In all, the sample holds around 67,000 clones, and around 90% of those were seen once. The ten largest clones take up roughly 1% of the sample. V and J are truncated by 0 bases and 6 bases respectively, leaving an intervening sequence of 9 bases. Taken from cysteine to phenylalanine, the CDR3 has 14 residues. The read is trimmed to its CDR3 DNA, 42 bases read in frame from base 1. According to the germline V gene, CDR1 reads SGDLS and CDR2 reads YYNGEE.

The sequence derives from an adult with an advanced solid tumor such as melanoma, head and neck, liver or kidney cancer. Sample: CD4+ or CD8+ T cells sorted from blood, taken in a trial of the OX40 agonist ivuxolimab. The chain is made from TRBV9 and TRBJ2-2; TRBD2 is a weak D gene call, 5 bases matching. The CDR3 protein sequence reads: CASSVAGSAGELFF. The DNA sequence is as follows: TGTGCCAGCAGCGTAGCGGGATCGGCCGGGGAGCTGTTTTTT.